This entry features one T cell receptor (beta chain) sequence. What it recognizes is unknown. Some clones are missing from TCRdb's copy, which holds only in-frame ones; the method was immunoSEQ multiplex PCR. The data show 75,000 to 95,000 clones, around four fifths seen once. The data originate from a study of lymphopenia after photon versus proton radiotherapy. The CDR3 length is 17 residues. Germline V gene data show CDR1 as SGHVS and CDR2 as FQNEAQ. Trimming shortened V by 5 bases and J by 3 bases, and 20 bases separated the two germline ends. Findings of the study overall: Proton therapy kept repertoires fairly stable, unlike photons, which gained effector/memory cells. Post-nadir diversity loss with photons came from oligoclonal expansion, particularly CD8+ Temra cells. Post-nadir TCR diversity decline inversely tracked overall survival among those who died.

The chain is built from TRBV7-8 and TRBJ1-3; tentative D call: TRBD1 (5 bases). This TCR was recovered from a man between 60 and 70 years old with pancreatic cancer. Source: peripheral blood, taken from a patient treated with proton-based radiotherapy. The CDR3, as DNA: TGTGCCAGCAGCCCCAATTGGGGCGGGCGAGGTGGAAACACCATATATTTT. It encodes CASSPNWGGRGGNTIYF.